A single T cell receptor (beta chain) is shown here with its context. This clonotype was seen only a few times. It has no known antigen specificity. Base qualities are not recorded, but no much larger clone differs from it by a single base. The library was generated by 5' RACE. The reads were generated on a NextSeq 500. The TCR library protocol attached unique molecular identifiers to individual cDNA molecules to correct for sequencing error and PCR bias. Both TCR alpha and beta chains were sequenced, and tight co-correlation was observed between alpha and beta sequence abundances in each sample. Under the source paper's analysis protocol: Decombinator V4 was used to perform V gene, J gene and CDR3 annotation of TCR sequences. TCRs were defined as expanded if a significant change between any two time points was detected under a Poisson model with p below 0.0001. TCR abundances were normalised to the total number of TCRs sequenced per sample and expressed as counts per million. TRAV1-2 paired with TRAJ12, TRAJ20 or TRAJ33 defined MAIT TCRs, while TRAV10 paired with TRAJ18 defined iNKT TCRs. A search of VDJdb, accessed on 1 November 2021, was run for TCRs annotated to CMV, EBV and SARS-CoV-2, with TCRs annotated for multiple antigens excluded. TCRdb reprocessed the public reads (quality trimming at Q25 with fastp, clone calling with MiXCR) and kept in-frame beta chains. Every distinct CDR3 protein forms one entry, paired with its most common genes and DNA. These V and J calls rely on TCRdb rather than the paper's analysis. For this sample there are 95,000 to 100,000 distinct CDR3 sequences; more than 9.5% appear just once. The top ten hold 5.1% of the sample.

This specimen belongs to a study of early T cells in non-severe SARS-CoV-2 infection (dated by TCRdb to about 2021). In the study overall: Because TCR sequencing relied on bulk RNA taken from unsorted whole blood, pairing of alpha and beta chains was not possible. Study-wide conclusions, independent of this receptor: VDJdb matching was skewed toward anti-spike CD8 responses and likely underestimated virus-specific expansions by missing private and CD4 specificities.

Trimmed from V: 2 bases; trimmed from J: 1 base; junction bases lacking a gene match: 6. Taken from the germline V gene, the CDR1 and CDR2 loops are SGHRS and YFSETQ. Measured from the cysteine to the phenylalanine, the CDR3 is 16 residues long. The only DNA kept is the CDR3, 48 bases in frame from the first base. A case-control design nested within a healthcare worker cohort in London, UK, was used, with weekly nasopharyngeal swab PCR tests and blood sampling performed. Between 23 and 31 March 2020, the week of the UK lockdown, healthcare workers were enrolled and then followed up weekly for as long as 16 weeks.

The sample was whole blood. The sequence derives from an adult who was a healthcare worker with PCR-confirmed SARS-CoV-2 infection or an uninfected control (not recorded which). The chain is encoded by TRBV5-1 joined to TRBJ1-1; 9 central bases correspond to TRBD1. The bases are TGCGCCAGCAGCTTACGACCGGGACAGGGGAACACTGAAGCTTTCTTT. This yields the protein CASSLRPGQGNTEAFF. With the portions outside the CDR3 filled from the reference TRBV5-1 and TRBJ1-1 genes, the complete variable region becomes KAGVTQTPRYLIKTRGQQVTLSCSPISGHRSVSWYQQTPGQGLQFLFEYFSETQRNKGNFPGRFSGRQFSNSRSEMNVSTLELGDSALYLCASSLRPGQGNTEAFFGQGTRLTVV.